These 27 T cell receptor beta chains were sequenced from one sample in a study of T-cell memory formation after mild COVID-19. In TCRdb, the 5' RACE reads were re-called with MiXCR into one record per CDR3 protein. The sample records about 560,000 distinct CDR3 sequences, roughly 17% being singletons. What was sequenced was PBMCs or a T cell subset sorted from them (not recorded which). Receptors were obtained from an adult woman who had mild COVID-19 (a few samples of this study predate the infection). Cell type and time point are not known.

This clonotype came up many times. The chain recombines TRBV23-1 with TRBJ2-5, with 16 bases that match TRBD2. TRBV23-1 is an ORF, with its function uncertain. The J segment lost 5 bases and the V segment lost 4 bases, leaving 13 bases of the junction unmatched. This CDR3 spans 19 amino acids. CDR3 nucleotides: TGCGCCAGCAGTCTAACTCCCGGGACTAGCGGGGGGGCAGATGAGACCCAGTACTTC. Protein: CASSLTPGTSGGADETQYF.

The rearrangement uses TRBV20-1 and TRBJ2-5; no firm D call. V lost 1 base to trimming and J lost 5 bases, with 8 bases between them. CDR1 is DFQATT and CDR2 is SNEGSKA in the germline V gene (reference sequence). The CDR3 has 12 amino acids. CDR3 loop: CSARAPMETQYF. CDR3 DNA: TGCAGTGCTAGAGCACCCATGGAGACCCAGTACTTC.

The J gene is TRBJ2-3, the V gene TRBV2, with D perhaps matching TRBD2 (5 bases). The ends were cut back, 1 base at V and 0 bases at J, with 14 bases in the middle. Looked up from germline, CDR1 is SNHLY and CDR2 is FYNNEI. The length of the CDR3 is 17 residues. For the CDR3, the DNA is TGTGCCAGCAGTGAAGTGTTAACGGGATTCAGCACAGATACGCAGTATTTT. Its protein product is CASSEVLTGFSTDTQYF.

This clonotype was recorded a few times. The CDR3 reads CAWSSPGPQPQHF. CDR3 nucleotide sequence: TGTGCCTGGAGTAGCCCGGGTCCCCAGCCCCAGCATTTT. V and J are TRBV30 and TRBJ1-5; no definite D call. The length of the CDR3 is 13 residues. Germline CDR1 is GTSNPN and CDR2 is SVGIG (reference sequence). Trimming removed 2 bases from V and 7 bases from J, with 12 bases in between.

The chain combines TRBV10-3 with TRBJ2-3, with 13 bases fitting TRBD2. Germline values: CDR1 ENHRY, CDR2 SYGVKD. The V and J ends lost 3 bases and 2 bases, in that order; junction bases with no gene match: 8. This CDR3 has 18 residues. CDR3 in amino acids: CAISEGTSGTFPTDTQYF. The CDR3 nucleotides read TGTGCCATCAGTGAAGGGACTAGCGGGACATTCCCCACAGATACGCAGTATTTT.

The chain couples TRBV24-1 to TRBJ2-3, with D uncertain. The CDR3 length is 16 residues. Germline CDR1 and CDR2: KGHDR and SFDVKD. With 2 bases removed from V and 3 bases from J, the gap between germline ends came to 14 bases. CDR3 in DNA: TGTGCCACCAGTGATTCTTGGAGCCCAAAGACAGATACGCAGTATTTT. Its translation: CATSDSWSPKTDTQYF.

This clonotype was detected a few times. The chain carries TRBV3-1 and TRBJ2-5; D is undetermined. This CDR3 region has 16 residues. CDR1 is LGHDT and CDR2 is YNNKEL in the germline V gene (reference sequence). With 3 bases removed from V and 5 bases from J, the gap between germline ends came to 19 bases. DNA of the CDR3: TGTGCCAGCAGCCAGTCCGTCAAGCGCGCGCAGGAGACCCAGTACTTC. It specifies CASSQSVKRAQETQYF.

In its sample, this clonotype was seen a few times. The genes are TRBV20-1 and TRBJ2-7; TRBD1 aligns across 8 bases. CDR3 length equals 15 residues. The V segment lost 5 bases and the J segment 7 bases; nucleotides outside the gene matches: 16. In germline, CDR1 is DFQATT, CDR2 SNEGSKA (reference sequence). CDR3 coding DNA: TGCAGTGCTTTTCATCCCAGTCAGGGGGCGAAAGAGCAGTACTTC. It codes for CSAFHPSQGAKEQYF.

The CDR3 coding sequence is TGCGCCAGCAGCCAAGATATGGGAGGAGTATCCTACGAGCAGTACTTC. As protein: CASSQDMGGVSYEQYF. The genes are TRBV4-1 and TRBJ2-7; tentative D call: TRBD2 (6 bases). Trimming cost V 0 bases and J 1 base, with 13 bases left between them. Looked up from germline, CDR1 is MGHRA and CDR2 is YSYEKL. The length of the CDR3 is 16 residues.

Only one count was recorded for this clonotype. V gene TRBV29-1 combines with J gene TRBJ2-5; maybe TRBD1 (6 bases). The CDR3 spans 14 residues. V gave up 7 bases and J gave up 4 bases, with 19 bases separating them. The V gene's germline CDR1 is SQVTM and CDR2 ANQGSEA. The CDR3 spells CSALKQGWAETQYF. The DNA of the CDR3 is TGCAGCGCCCTGAAACAGGGTTGGGCAGAGACCCAGTACTTC. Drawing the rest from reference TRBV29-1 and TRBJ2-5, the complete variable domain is SAVISQKPSRDICQRGTSLTIQCQVDSQVTMMFWYRQQPGQSLTLIATANQGSEATYESGFVIDKFPISRPNLTFSTLTVSNMSPEDSSIYLCSALKQGWAETQYFGPGTRLLVL.

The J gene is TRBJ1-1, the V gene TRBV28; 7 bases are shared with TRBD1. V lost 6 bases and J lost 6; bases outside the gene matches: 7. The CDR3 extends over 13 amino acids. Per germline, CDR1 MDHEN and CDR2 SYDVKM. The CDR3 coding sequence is TGTGCCAGCAGCCGACAGGGACTCCCTGAAGCTTTCTTT. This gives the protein CASSRQGLPEAFF. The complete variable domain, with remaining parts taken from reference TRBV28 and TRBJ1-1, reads DVKVTQSSRYLVKRTGEKVFLECVQDMDHENMFWYRQDPGLGLRLIYFSYDVKMKEKGDIPEGYSVSREKKERFSLILESASTNQTSMYLCASSRQGLPEAFFGQGTRLTVV.

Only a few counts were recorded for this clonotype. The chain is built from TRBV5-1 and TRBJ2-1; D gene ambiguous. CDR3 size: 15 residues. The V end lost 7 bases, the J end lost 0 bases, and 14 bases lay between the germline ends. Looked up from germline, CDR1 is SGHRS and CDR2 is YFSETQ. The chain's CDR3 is CASALRSSSYNEQFF. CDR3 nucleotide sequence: TGCGCCAGCGCTTTGCGCTCTAGCTCCTACAATGAGCAGTTCTTC.

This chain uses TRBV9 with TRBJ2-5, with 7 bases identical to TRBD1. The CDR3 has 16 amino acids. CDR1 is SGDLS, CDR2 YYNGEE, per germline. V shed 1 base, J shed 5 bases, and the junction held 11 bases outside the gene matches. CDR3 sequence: CASSVTPQGVRETQYF. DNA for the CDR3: TGTGCCAGCAGCGTAACACCGCAGGGGGTTCGGGAGACCCAGTACTTC.

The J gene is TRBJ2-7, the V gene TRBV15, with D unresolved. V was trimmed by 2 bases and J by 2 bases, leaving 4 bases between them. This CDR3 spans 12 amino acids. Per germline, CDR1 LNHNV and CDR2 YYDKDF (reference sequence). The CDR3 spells CATSRRPYEQYF. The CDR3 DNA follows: TGTGCCACCAGCAGACGACCCTACGAGCAGTACTTC. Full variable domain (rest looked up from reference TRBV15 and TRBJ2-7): DAMVIQNPRYQVTQFGKPVTLSCSQTLNHNVMYWYQQKSSQAPKLLFHYYDKDFNNEADTPDNFQSRRPNTSFCFLDIRSPGLGDTAMYLCATSRRPYEQYFGPGTRLTVT.

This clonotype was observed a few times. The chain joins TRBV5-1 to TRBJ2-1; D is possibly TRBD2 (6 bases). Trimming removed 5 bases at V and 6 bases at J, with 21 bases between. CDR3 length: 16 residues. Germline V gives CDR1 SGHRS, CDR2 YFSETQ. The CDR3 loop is CASSLGWEAVRNEQFF. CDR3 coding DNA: TGCGCCAGCAGTCTGGGGTGGGAGGCCGTTCGCAATGAGCAGTTCTTC.

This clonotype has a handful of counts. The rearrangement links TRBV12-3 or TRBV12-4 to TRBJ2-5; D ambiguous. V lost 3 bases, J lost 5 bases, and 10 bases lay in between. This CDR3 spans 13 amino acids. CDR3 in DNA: TGTGCCAGCAGTTTTCCTGGTTGGGAGACCCAGTACTTC. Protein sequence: CASSFPGWETQYF.

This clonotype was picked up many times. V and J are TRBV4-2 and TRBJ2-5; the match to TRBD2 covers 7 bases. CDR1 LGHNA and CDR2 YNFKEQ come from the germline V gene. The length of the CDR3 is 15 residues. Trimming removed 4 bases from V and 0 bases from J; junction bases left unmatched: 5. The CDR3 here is CASSPGGSYQETQYF. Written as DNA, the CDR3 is TGTGCCAGCAGCCCGGGGGGTTCCTACCAAGAGACCCAGTACTTC.

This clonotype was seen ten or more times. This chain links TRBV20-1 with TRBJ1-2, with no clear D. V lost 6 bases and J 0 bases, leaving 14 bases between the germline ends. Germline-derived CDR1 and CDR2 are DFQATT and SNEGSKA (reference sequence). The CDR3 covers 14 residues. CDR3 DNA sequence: TGCAGTGCCCCCGATGGCCTTTCTAACTATGGCTACACCTTC. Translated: CSAPDGLSNYGYTF.

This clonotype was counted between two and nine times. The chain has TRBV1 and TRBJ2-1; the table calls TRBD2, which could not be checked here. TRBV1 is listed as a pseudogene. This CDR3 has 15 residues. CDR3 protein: CTSSPRTSGSNEQFF. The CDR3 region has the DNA TGCACCAGCAGCCCAAGGACTAGCGGGAGTAATGAGCAGTTCTTC.

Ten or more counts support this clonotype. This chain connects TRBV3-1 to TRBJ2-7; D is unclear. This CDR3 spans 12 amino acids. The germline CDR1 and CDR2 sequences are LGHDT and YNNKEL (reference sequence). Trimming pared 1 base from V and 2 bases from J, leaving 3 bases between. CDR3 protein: CASSQAAYEQYF. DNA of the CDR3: TGTGCCAGCAGCCAAGCCGCCTACGAGCAGTACTTC.

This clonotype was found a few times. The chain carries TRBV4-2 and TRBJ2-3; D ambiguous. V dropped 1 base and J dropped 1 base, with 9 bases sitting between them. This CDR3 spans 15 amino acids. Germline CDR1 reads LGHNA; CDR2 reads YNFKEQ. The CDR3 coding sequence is TGTGCCAGCAGCCAAGTGGAACGGGGCACAGATACGCAGTATTTT. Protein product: CASSQVERGTDTQYF.

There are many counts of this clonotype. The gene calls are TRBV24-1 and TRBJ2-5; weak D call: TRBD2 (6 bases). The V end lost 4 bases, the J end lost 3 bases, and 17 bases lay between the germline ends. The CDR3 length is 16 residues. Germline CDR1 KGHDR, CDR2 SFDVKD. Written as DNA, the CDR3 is TGTGCCACCAGTGACCGGGGGACCCGATTCGAAGAGACCCAGTACTTC. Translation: CATSDRGTRFEETQYF.

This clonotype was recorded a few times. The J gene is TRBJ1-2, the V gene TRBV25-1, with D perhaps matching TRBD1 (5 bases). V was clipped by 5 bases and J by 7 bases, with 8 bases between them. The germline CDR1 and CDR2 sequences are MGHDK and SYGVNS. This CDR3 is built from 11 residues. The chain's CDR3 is CASSTGVGYTF. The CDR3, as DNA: TGTGCCAGCAGTACGGGGGTTGGCTACACCTTC.

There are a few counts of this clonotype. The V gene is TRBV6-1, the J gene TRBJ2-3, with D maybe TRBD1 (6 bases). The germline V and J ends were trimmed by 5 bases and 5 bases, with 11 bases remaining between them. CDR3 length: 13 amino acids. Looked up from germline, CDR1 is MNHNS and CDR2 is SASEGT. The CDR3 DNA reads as TGTGCCAGCAGTAACAGGGACGGAGATACGCAGTATTTT. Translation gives CASSNRDGDTQYF.

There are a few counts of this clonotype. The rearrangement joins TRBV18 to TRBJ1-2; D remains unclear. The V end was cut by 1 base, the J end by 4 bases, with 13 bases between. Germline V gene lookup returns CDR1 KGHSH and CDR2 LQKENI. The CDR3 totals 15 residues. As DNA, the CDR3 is TGTGCCAGCTCACCACGTGAGACACCGACCTATGGCTACACCTTC. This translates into CASSPRETPTYGYTF.

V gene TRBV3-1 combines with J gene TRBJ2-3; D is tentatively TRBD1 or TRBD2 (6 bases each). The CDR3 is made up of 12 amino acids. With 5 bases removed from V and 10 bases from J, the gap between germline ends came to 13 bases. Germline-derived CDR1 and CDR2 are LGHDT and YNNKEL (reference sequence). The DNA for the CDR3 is TGTGCCAGCAGCATAGGGGGGATGGCGCAGTATTTT. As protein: CASSIGGMAQYF.

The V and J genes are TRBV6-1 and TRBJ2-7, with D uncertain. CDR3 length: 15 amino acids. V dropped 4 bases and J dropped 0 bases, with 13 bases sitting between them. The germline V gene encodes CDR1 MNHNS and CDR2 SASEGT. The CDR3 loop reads CASSGGHLLSYEQYF. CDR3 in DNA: TGTGCCAGCAGTGGAGGCCATCTCCTCTCCTACGAGCAGTACTTC.